The clone carrying this T cell receptor (beta chain) was observed many times. The CDR3 is 15 amino acids. Trimming pared 6 bases from V and 6 bases from J, leaving 17 bases between. Per the germline V gene, CDR1 is SGHTA and CDR2 is FQGNSA. This specimen comes from a study of T cell repertoires in cytomegalovirus infection. Each CDR3 protein is one row after TCRdb ran MiXCR on the reads. The table records fewer than 300,000 distinct CDR3 sequences, roughly 26% of them present only once. The receptor was derived from a human donor in good health (CMV status not recorded). Some clones in this sample may be carry-over from other donors' samples. V gene TRBV7-2 combines with J gene TRBJ2-2; maybe TRBD2 (6 bases). Sequencing input: PBMCs. The DNA of the CDR3 is TGTGCCAGCAGTTCCGGGACTGTGAAGGCCGGGGAGCTGTTTTTT. Protein sequence: CASSSGTVKAGELFF.